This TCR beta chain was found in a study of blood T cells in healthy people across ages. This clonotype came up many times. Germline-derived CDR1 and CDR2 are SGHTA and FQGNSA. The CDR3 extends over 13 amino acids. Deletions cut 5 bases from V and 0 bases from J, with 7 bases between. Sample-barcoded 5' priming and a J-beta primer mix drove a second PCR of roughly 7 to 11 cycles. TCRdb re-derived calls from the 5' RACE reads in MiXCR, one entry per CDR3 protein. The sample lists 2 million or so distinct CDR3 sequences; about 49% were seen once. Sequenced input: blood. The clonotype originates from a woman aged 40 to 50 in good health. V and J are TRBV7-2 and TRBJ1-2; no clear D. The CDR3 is CASSRTANYGYTF. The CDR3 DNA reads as TGTGCCAGCAGCCGGACTGCTAACTATGGCTACACCTTC.